Each of the 31 T cell receptor beta chains below was sequenced from the same sample in a study of T cell responses to AZD1222 COVID-19 vaccine. Generated by immunoSEQ multiplex PCR, the TCRdb table keeps only in-frame clones and is missing some. The data contain 150,000 to 200,000 clones, less than 95% of them singletons. The sequenced sample was peripheral blood, obtained on day 0 of AZD1222 vaccination. Every receptor here comes from an adult in good health.

In its sample, this clone was seen once. The rearrangement links TRBV19 to TRBJ1-5; 7 bases align to TRBD1. The CDR3 is 13 residues long. Trimming removed 8 bases from V and 5 bases from J; junction bases left unmatched: 6. In germline, CDR1 is LNHDA, CDR2 SQIVND (reference sequence). The CDR3 DNA reads as TGTGCCAGTGAGGGACAGCGGCATCAGCCCCAGCATTTT. Protein: CASEGQRHQPQHF.

The chain is built from TRBV6-5 and TRBJ1-1, with D possibly being TRBD1 (6 bases). Germline CDR1 MNHEY, CDR2 SVGAGI. The V and J ends lost 2 bases and 1 base respectively, with 8 bases between them. CDR3 size: 14 residues. DNA for the CDR3: TGTGCCAGCAGTTACCTACAGGGGAACACTGAAGCTTTCTTT. Translation: CASSYLQGNTEAFF.

The V gene is TRBV7-4, the J gene TRBJ2-7, with TRBD1 as a possible D gene (5 bases). This CDR3 region has 11 residues. The V end lost 10 bases, the J end lost 3 bases, and 10 bases lay between the germline ends. Germline CDR1 reads SGHVT; CDR2 reads SQSDAQ. The CDR3 is CATRTFYEQYF. CDR3 nucleotides: TGTGCCACCCGGACATTCTACGAGCAGTACTTC.

The chain joins TRBV29-1 to TRBJ2-7; D unclear. Germline assignment: CDR1 SQVTM and CDR2 ANQGSEA. The CDR3 length is 14 residues. V was cut by 3 bases and J by 2 bases, with 14 bases left in between. CDR3 amino acids: CSVEQASPPYEQYF. In DNA form, the CDR3 reads TGCAGCGTTGAGCAGGCCAGCCCTCCCTACGAGCAGTACTTC.

This rearrangement joins TRBV10-3 to TRBJ1-6; TRBD1 might be the D (6 bases). Trimming shortened V by 0 bases and J by 6 bases, and 12 bases separated the two germline ends. The CDR3 spans 16 residues. Germline V gene data show CDR1 as ENHRY and CDR2 as SYGVKD. The CDR3, as DNA: TGTGCCATCAGTGAGTCCGCAGGGGTGAGTAATTCACCCCTCCACTTT. Translating it yields CAISESAGVSNSPLHF.

The chain is built from TRBV6-5 and TRBJ2-7; 10 bases align to TRBD2. J gave up 3 bases and V 11 bases, and 7 bases lay outside the gene matches. This CDR3 has 13 residues. Germline V gene sequence: CDR1 MNHEY, CDR2 SVGAGI. As DNA, the CDR3 is TGTGCCTCTGCTCAGCGGGAGGGCTACGAGCAGTACTTC. This encodes CASAQREGYEQYF.

The chain uses TRBV7-6 and TRBJ2-1, with TRBD2 identical over 9 bases. The V and J ends lost 1 base and 7 bases, in that order; junction bases with no gene match: 8. Germline V gene lookup returns CDR1 SGHVS and CDR2 FNYEAQ. The CDR3 covers 16 residues. The CDR3: CASSLGTSDRRNEQFF. CDR3 bases: TGTGCCAGCAGCTTAGGGACTAGCGACCGTCGGAATGAGCAGTTCTTC.

The chain links TRBV27 to TRBJ2-1; D unclear. The CDR3 runs 14 residues. Germline V gene lookup returns CDR1 MNHEY and CDR2 SMNVEV (reference sequence). V gave up 7 bases and J gave up 4 bases, with 14 bases separating them. The DNA for the CDR3 is TGTGCCAGCAACCGGGCTCCCGAGTACAATGAGCAGTTCTTC. It codes for CASNRAPEYNEQFF.

This chain uses TRBV5-4 with TRBJ1-4; 8 positions agree with TRBD1. Trimming at V came to 2 bases and at J to 7 bases, leaving 7 bases not matched to a gene. The CDR3 is 15 amino acids. The germline gives CDR1 SGHNT, CDR2 YYREEE (reference sequence). The CDR3 loop is CASSLGQGKGEKLFF. The CDR3 DNA follows: TGTGCCAGCAGCTTAGGACAGGGAAAAGGTGAAAAACTGTTTTTT.

The rearrangement uses TRBV7-2 and TRBJ2-7; 12 bases are shared with TRBD2. Germline assignment: CDR1 SGHTA and CDR2 FQGNSA. After removal of 6 bases from V and 4 bases from J, the junction contained 4 bases not matched to a gene. The CDR3 runs 14 residues. The CDR3 nucleotides read TGTGCCAGCAGACTTGGACTAGCGGGATACGAGCAGTACTTC. Translating gives CASRLGLAGYEQYF.

This clone was counted only a few times. As DNA, the CDR3 is TGTGCCAGCAGCCCTTCAGGGGGGCGGACGTCTAATGAAAAACTGTTTTTT. This encodes CASSPSGGRTSNEKLFF. This chain joins TRBV7-9 and TRBJ1-4; 7 positions match TRBD1. The CDR3 has 17 residues. The junction had 12 bases not matched to a gene; V was cut back by 5 bases and J by 3 bases. Germline V CDR1 and CDR2: SEHNR, FQNEAQ (reference sequence).

This chain links TRBV19 with TRBJ2-2; a possible D gene is TRBD2 (6 bases). The V gene lost 5 bases and the J gene lost 2 bases, with 9 bases spanning the gap. The CDR3 consists of 14 residues. Germline lookup yields CDR1 LNHDA and CDR2 SQIVND (reference sequence). The CDR3 DNA sequence: TGTGCCAGTAGTCTGGGGGGTAACACCGGGGAGCTGTTTTTT. Encoded protein: CASSLGGNTGELFF.

This chain joins TRBV5-1 and TRBJ1-2; D not resolved. The CDR3 has 14 residues. V was trimmed by 4 bases and J by 1 base, leaving 11 bases between them. Germline V lookup: CDR1 SGHRS, CDR2 YFSETQ. The chain's CDR3 is CASSQLAGNYGYTF. The CDR3, as DNA: TGCGCCAGCAGCCAACTGGCCGGTAACTATGGCTACACCTTC.

J is TRBJ2-7 and V is TRBV27; 11 bases map to TRBD2. With 5 bases clipped from V and 12 bases from J, the junction kept 9 bases outside the gene matches. Germline CDR1 is MNHEY and CDR2 is SMNVEV (reference sequence). CDR3 length equals 13 residues. CDR3 nucleotides: TGTGCCAGCAGTCCCACTAGCGGGAGTTCACCGTACTTC. Translating gives CASSPTSGSSPYF.

V usage is TRBV2 and J usage is TRBJ2-3; tentatively, D is TRBD1 (5 bases). This CDR3 has 13 amino acids. Germline V lookup: CDR1 SNHLY, CDR2 FYNNEI. V was pared by 5 bases and J by 6 bases, with 12 bases between. The CDR3 DNA is TGTGCCAGCAGTTATAATTCAGGGGATACGCAGTATTTT. As protein: CASSYNSGDTQYF. Complete variable domain (other parts from reference TRBV2 and TRBJ2-3): EPEVTQTPSHQVTQMGQEVILRCVPISNHLYFYWYRQILGQKVEFLVSFYNNEISEKSEIFDDQFSVERPDGSNFTLKIRSTKLEDSAMYFCASSYNSGDTQYFGPGTRLTVL.

This chain uses TRBV30 with TRBJ1-2; D remains ambiguous. The CDR3 contains 16 residues. Germline V lookup: CDR1 GTSNPN, CDR2 SVGIG (reference sequence). V lost 2 bases, J lost 4 bases, and 20 bases lay in between. CDR3 protein: CAWSPTPGKGTYGYTF. In DNA, the CDR3 is TGTGCCTGGAGTCCAACTCCGGGGAAGGGCACCTATGGCTACACCTTC.

The V gene is TRBV4-2, the J gene TRBJ2-7; D is unclear. CDR3 length: 13 residues. Trimming left V 3 bases short and J 2 bases short, with 8 bases between. Germline CDR1 LGHNA, CDR2 YNFKEQ. The CDR3 loop reads CASSQGGTYEQYF. The CDR3 coding sequence is TGTGCCAGCAGCCAGGGCGGAACCTACGAGCAGTACTTC.

The rearrangement links TRBV7-9 to TRBJ1-1; possibly TRBD1 for D (6 bases). The CDR3 spans 15 residues. Trimming took off 5 bases at V and 3 bases at J, with 16 bases between the two ends. Germline-derived CDR1 and CDR2 are SEHNR and FQNEAQ (reference sequence). The CDR3 bases are TGTGCCAGCAGCCACATTGCCAGGGGCGACACTGAAGCTTTCTTT. It translates to CASSHIARGDTEAFF.

The rearrangement links TRBV27 to TRBJ1-1; 7 positions match TRBD1. V lost 6 bases to trimming and J lost 1 base; unmatched junction nucleotides: 5. The CDR3 runs 14 residues. Germline lookup yields CDR1 MNHEY and CDR2 SMNVEV (reference sequence). The CDR3 reads CASRGTGENTEAFF. The DNA of the CDR3 is TGTGCCAGCAGGGGAACAGGGGAGAACACTGAAGCTTTCTTT.

The chain has TRBV19 and TRBJ1-1; tentatively, D is TRBD1 (5 bases). The CDR3 contains 13 residues. Germline lookup yields CDR1 LNHDA and CDR2 SQIVND (reference sequence). Trimming removed 5 bases from V and 10 bases from J, with 17 bases in between. The CDR3 protein is CASSGAGQGGAFF. CDR3 in DNA: TGTGCCAGTAGTGGCGCGGGGCAGGGAGGAGCTTTCTTT.

This clone occurred once. The chain couples TRBV4-1 to TRBJ2-4; possible D gene TRBD1, 5 bases. The CDR3 has 15 residues. Trimming removed 2 bases from V and 2 bases from J, with 10 bases in between. Germline V gene lookup returns CDR1 MGHRA and CDR2 YSYEKL. The CDR3 reads CASSQPTGSKNIQYF. The CDR3 DNA sequence: TGCGCCAGCAGCCAACCTACAGGCTCCAAAAACATTCAGTACTTC.

The chain employs TRBV7-3 and TRBJ2-1, with D possibly being TRBD2 (6 bases). From germline, CDR1 is SGHTA and CDR2 FQGTGA. The length of the CDR3 is 14 residues. Trimming shortened V by 0 bases and J by 8 bases, and 11 bases separated the two germline ends. In DNA, the CDR3 is TGTGCCAGCAGCTTAACGGGAGGAGCCCATGAGCAGTTCTTC. The encoded protein is CASSLTGGAHEQFF.

The rearrangement joins TRBV5-5 to TRBJ1-2; D is uncertain. The CDR3 has 13 amino acids. V lost 0 bases to trimming and J lost 2 bases, with 5 bases between them. Germline V CDR1 and CDR2: SGHKS, YYEKEE (reference sequence). The CDR3 here is CASSLGPNYGYTF. The CDR3, as DNA: TGTGCCAGCAGCTTGGGACCGAACTATGGCTACACCTTC.

The chain has TRBV27 and TRBJ1-2; D is perhaps TRBD1 (6 bases). The germline gives CDR1 MNHEY, CDR2 SMNVEV (reference sequence). The CDR3 extends over 12 amino acids. Between the trimmed V and J ends, which lost 8 bases and 7 bases, there was a span of 14 bases. DNA for the CDR3: TGTGCCAGCTCAAATCAGGGGAGTGGCTACACCTTC. Protein product: CASSNQGSGYTF.

The gene calls are TRBV14 and TRBJ1-1; D is perhaps TRBD1 (5 bases). Per germline, CDR1 SGHDN and CDR2 FVKESK. This CDR3 region has 16 residues. V was clipped by 3 bases and J by 4 bases, with 18 bases between them. CDR3 bases: TGTGCCAGCAGCCAGAGGGACGGAGAGTGGAGCACTGAAGCTTTCTTT. This sequence encodes CASSQRDGEWSTEAFF.

V gene TRBV19 combines with J gene TRBJ1-2; 7 nucleotides match TRBD1. Trimming removed 1 base from V and 7 bases from J; junction bases left unmatched: 12. The CDR3 covers 16 residues. Per germline, CDR1 LNHDA and CDR2 SQIVND (reference sequence). The CDR3 sequence is CASSIGPPQGFAGYTF. CDR3 bases: TGTGCCAGTAGTATAGGTCCGCCACAGGGGTTCGCTGGCTACACCTTC.

This clone was recorded once. The CDR3 nucleotides read TGCAGCGGGGAGGGGGTCACAGCCAATGGGGACTATGGCTACACCTTC. This encodes CSGEGVTANGDYGYTF. The chain joins TRBV29-1 to TRBJ1-2, with a possible D match to TRBD1 (6 bases). Germline V gene lookup returns CDR1 SQVTM and CDR2 ANQGSEA. The CDR3 has 16 amino acids. V lost 7 bases and J 3 bases, leaving 24 bases between the germline ends.

This rearrangement joins TRBV2 to TRBJ1-1; D gene ambiguous. The germline V gene has CDR1 SNHLY and CDR2 FYNNEI. V was pared by 7 bases and J by 5 bases, with 20 bases between. This CDR3 comprises 15 residues. This CDR3 is CASTPSVWGGTEAFF. For the CDR3, the DNA is TGTGCCAGCACCCCCTCGGTTTGGGGAGGAACTGAAGCTTTCTTT.

In this sample, this clone turned up a few times. The rearrangement links TRBV19 to TRBJ1-2; D is perhaps TRBD1 (5 bases). V shed 5 bases and J shed 2 bases, with 15 bases lying between them. CDR1 is LNHDA and CDR2 is SQIVND in the germline V gene (reference sequence). This CDR3 is 15 amino acids long. CDR3 coding DNA: TGTGCCAGTAGTCCTCCTACGGGGCCCAACTATGGCTACACCTTC. Amino acids: CASSPPTGPNYGYTF.

This clone was seen once. This chain uses TRBV2 with TRBJ1-2, with TRBD1 matching 8 bases. Germline values: CDR1 SNHLY, CDR2 FYNNEI. Trimming cost V 11 bases and J 0 bases; bases outside gene matches: 8. The CDR3 covers 14 residues. CDR3 loop: CAGQGALTNYGYTF. The CDR3 DNA reads as TGTGCCGGCCAGGGGGCGCTTACTAACTATGGCTACACCTTC. Supplemented by reference TRBV2 and TRBJ1-2, the full variable domain reads EPEVTQTPSHQVTQMGQEVILRCVPISNHLYFYWYRQILGQKVEFLVSFYNNEISEKSEIFDDQFSVERPDGSNFTLKIRSTKLEDSAMYFCAGQGALTNYGYTFGSGTRLTVV.

V and J are TRBV27 and TRBJ1-6, with TRBD1 matching over 9 bases. The CDR3 totals 16 residues. The V segment lost 1 base and the J segment 10 bases; nucleotides outside the gene matches: 8. Germline loops: CDR1 MNHEY, CDR2 SMNVEV (reference sequence). CDR3 loop: CASSLLATGGESPLHF. The CDR3 DNA is TGTGCCAGCAGTTTATTAGCGACAGGGGGTGAATCACCCCTCCACTTT.